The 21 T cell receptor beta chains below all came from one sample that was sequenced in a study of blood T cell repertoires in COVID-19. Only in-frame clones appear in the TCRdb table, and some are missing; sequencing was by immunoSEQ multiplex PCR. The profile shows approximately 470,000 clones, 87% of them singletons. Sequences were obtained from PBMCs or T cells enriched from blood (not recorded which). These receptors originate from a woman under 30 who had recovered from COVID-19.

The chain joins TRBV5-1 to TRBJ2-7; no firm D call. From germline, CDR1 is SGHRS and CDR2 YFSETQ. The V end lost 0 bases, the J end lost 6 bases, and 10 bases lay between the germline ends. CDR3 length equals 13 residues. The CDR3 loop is CASSLDLPGEQYF. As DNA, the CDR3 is TGCGCCAGCAGCTTGGATCTCCCCGGCGAGCAGTACTTC. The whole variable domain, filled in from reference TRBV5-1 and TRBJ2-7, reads KAGVTQTPRYLIKTRGQQVTLSCSPISGHRSVSWYQQTPGQGLQFLFEYFSETQRNKGNFPGRFSGRQFSNSRSEMNVSTLELGDSALYLCASSLDLPGEQYFGPGTRLTVT.

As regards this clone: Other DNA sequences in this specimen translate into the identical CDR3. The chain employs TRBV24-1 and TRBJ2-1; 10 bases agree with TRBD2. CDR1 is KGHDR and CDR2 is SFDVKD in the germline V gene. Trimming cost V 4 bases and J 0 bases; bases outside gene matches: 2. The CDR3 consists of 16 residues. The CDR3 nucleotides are TGTGCCACCAGTGACCTAGCGGGGGCCTCCTACAATGAGCAGTTCTTC. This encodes CATSDLAGASYNEQFF.

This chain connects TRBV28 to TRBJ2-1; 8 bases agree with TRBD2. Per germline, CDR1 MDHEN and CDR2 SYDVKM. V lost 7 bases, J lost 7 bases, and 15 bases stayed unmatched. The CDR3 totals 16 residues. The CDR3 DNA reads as TGTGCCAGCACTCCGAGGAAGGGGACTAGTGGGAATGAGCAGTTCTTC. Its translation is CASTPRKGTSGNEQFF.

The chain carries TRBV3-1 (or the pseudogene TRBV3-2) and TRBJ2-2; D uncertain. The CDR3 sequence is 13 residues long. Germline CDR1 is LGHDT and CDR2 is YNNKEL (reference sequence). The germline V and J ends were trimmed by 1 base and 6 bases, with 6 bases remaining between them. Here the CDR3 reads CASSQGTPGELFF. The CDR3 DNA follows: TGTGCCAGCAGCCAAGGTACTCCCGGGGAGCTGTTTTTT.

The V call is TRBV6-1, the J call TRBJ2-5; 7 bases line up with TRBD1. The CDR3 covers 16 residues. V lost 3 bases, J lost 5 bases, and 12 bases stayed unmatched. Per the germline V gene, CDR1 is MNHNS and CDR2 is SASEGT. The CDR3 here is CASSEYSGTAEETQYF. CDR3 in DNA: TGTGCCAGCAGTGAGTACTCCGGGACAGCGGAGGAGACCCAGTACTTC.

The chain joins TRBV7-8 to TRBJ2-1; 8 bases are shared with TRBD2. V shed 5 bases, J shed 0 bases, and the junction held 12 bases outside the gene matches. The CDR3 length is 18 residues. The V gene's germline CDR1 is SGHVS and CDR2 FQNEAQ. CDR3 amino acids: CASSRYLSGGDSYNEQFF. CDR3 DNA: TGTGCCAGCAGCCGATACCTCAGCGGGGGCGACTCCTACAATGAGCAGTTCTTC.

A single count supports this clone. DNA for the CDR3: TGTGCCAGCAGCTTAGCCGGAGGGAGATTGAACACTGAAGCTTTCTTT. Amino acids: CASSLAGGRLNTEAFF. V gene TRBV7-9 combines with J gene TRBJ1-1; D gene ambiguous. Trimming took off 0 bases at V and 0 bases at J, with 11 bases between the two ends. The CDR3 covers 16 residues. Germline V gene data show CDR1 as SEHNR and CDR2 as FQNEAQ (reference sequence). The whole variable domain, remainder taken from reference TRBV7-9 and TRBJ1-1, is DTGVSQNPRHKITKRGQNVTFRCDPISEHNRLYWYRQTLGQGPEFLTYFQNEAQLEKSRLLSDRFSAERPKGSFSTLEIQRTEQGDSAMYLCASSLAGGRLNTEAFFGQGTRLTVV.

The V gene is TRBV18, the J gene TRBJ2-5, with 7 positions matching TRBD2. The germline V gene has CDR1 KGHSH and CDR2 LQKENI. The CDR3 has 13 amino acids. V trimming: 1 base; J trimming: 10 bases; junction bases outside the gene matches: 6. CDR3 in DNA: TGTGCCAGCTCACCACGTGACGGGGAGGGCCAGTACTTC. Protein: CASSPRDGEGQYF.

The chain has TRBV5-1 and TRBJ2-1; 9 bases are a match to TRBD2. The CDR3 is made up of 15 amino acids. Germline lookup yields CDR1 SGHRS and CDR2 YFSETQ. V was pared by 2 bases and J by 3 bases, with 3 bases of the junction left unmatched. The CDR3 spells CASSLGAGGYNEQFF. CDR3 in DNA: TGCGCCAGCAGCTTAGGAGCGGGGGGCTACAATGAGCAGTTCTTC.

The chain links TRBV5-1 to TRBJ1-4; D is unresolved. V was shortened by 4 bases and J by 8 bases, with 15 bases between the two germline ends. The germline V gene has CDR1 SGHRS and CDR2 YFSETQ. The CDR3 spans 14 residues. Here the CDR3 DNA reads TGCGCCAGCAGCAGCACCGGTCTCAAGGAAAAACTGTTTTTT. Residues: CASSSTGLKEKLFF.

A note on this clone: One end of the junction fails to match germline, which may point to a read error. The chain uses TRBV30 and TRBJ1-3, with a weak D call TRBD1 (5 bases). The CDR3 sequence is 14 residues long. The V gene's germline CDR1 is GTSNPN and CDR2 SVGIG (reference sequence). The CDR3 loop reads CAWGEGLTGNTIYF. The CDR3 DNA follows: TGTGCCTGGGGTGAGGGACTGACTGGGAACACCATATATTTT. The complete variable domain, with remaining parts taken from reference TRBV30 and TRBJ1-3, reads SQTIHQWPATLVQPVGSPLSLECTVEGTSNPNLYWYRQAAGRGLQLLFYSVGIGQISSEVPQNLSASRPQDRQFILSSKKLLLSDSGFYLCAWGEGLTGNTIYFGEGSWLTVV.

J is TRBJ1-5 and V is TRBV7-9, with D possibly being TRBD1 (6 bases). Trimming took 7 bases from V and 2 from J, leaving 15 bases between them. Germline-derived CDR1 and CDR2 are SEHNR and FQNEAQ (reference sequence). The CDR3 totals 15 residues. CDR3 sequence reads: CASTRGGEGNQPQHF. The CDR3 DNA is TGTGCCAGCACCAGAGGGGGGGAGGGCAATCAGCCCCAGCATTTT.

The CDR3 nucleotides are TGTGCCAGCAGCCAAGGGGACAGGGGGGTCGGGACTAGAGGCTACACCTTC. Residues: CASSQGDRGVGTRGYTF. The rearrangement uses TRBV3-1 (or the pseudogene TRBV3-2) and TRBJ1-2; 11 nucleotides agree with TRBD1. Germline CDR1 reads LGHDT; CDR2 reads YNNKEL (reference sequence). Trimming cost V 1 base and J 8 bases; bases outside gene matches: 12. This CDR3 contains 17 residues.

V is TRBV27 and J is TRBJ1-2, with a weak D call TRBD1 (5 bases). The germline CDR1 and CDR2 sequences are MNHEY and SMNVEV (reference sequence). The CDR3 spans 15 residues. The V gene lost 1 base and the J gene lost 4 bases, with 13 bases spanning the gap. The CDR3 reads CASSLYRNPVYGYTF. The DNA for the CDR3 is TGTGCCAGCAGTTTATACAGGAACCCTGTCTATGGCTACACCTTC.

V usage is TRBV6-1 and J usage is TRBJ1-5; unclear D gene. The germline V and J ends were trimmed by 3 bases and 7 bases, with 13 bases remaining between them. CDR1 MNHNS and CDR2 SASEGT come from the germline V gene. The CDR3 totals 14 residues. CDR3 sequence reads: CASSEQWGGQPQHF. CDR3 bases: TGTGCCAGCAGTGAGCAGTGGGGAGGCCAGCCCCAGCATTTT.

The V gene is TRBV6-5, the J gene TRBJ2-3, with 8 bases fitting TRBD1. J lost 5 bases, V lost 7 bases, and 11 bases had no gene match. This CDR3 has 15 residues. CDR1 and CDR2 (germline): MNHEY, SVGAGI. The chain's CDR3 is CASKPDRGGQDTQYF. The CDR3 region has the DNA TGTGCCAGCAAACCAGACAGGGGTGGTCAAGATACGCAGTATTTT.

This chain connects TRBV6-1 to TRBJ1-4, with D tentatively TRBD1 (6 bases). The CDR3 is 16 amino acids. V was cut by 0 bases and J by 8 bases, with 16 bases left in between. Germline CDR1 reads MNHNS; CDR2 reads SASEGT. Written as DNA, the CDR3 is TGTGCCAGCAGTGAAGCGCTAGGGGGGGCCGGAGAAAAACTGTTTTTT. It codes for CASSEALGGAGEKLFF.

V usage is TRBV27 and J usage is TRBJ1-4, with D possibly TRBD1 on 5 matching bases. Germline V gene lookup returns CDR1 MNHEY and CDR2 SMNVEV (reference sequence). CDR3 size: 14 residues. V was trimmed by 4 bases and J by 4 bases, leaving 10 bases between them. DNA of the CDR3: TGTGCCAGCAGTTGGGGCAGGAATAATGAAAAACTGTTTTTT. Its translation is CASSWGRNNEKLFF.

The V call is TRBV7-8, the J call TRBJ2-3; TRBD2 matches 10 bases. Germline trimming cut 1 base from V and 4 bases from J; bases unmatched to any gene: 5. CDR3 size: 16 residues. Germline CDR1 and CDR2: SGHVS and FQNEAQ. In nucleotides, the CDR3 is TGTGCCAGCAGCTTAGGCCCTAGCGGGGGCTCAGATACGCAGTATTTT. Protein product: CASSLGPSGGSDTQYF. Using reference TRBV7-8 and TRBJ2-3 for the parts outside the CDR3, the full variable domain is GAGVSQSPRYKVAKRGQDVALRCDPISGHVSLFWYQQALGQGPEFLTYFQNEAQLDKSGLPSDRFFAERPEGSVSTLKIQRTQQEDSAVYLCASSLGPSGGSDTQYFGPGTRLTVL.

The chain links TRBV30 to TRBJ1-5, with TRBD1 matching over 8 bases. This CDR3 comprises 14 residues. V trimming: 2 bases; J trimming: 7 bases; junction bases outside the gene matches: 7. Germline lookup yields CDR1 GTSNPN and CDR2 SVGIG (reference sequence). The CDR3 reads CAWSFTGGGQPQHF. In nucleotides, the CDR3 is TGTGCCTGGAGTTTCACAGGGGGGGGCCAGCCCCAGCATTTT.

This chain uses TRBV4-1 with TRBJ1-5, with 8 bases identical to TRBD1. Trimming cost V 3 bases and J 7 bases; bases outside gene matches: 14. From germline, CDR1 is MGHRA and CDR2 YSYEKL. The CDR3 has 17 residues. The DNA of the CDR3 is TGCGCCAGCAGCCAGGGTTATTCGACAGGGGTACAACAGCCCCAGCATTTT. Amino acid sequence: CASSQGYSTGVQQPQHF.